The T cell receptor beta chain under discussion was sequenced for a study of shared clonotypes between healthy human individuals. Study information: Donor composition was two women and a few men, aged 18 to 49.

The assay was run at deep level. In the study's own analysis: Junction-only sequences produced by ImmunoSEQ had no quality scores, so filtering differed. The data were produced by immunoSEQ multiplex PCR, yet TCRdb's version contains in-frame clones alone and is incomplete. V and J calls and clone size follow that table, whereas D and trimming were derived from the DNA. The sample carries 400,000 to 500,000 clones, approximately 80% recorded once. Germline V gives CDR1 LNHDA, CDR2 SQIVND (reference sequence). The CDR3 runs to 12 residues. V lost 5 bases and J 4 bases, leaving 8 bases between the germline ends. Every donor was a Caucasian adult from Nashville, Tennessee.

The sample taken for sequencing was PBMCs. The chain recombines TRBV19 with TRBJ1-2, with a possible D match to TRBD1 (5 bases). The sequence came from a woman aged 40 to 55 in good health. Some clones in this sample may be carry-over from other donors' samples. The CDR3 region is CASSDGGYGYTF. The CDR3 nucleotides are TGTGCCAGTAGTGATGGGGGCTATGGCTACACCTTC.